Each of the 25 T cell receptor beta chains below was sequenced from the same sample in a study of blood T cell repertoires in COVID-19. Sequenced by immunoSEQ multiplex PCR; TCRdb stores in-frame clones only, minus some. Among 190,000 or so clones listed, 78% were seen once. The sequenced material came from peripheral blood. Receptors were obtained from a woman of 80 years or more with active or convalescent COVID-19.

This chain links TRBV4-2 with TRBJ1-4; 11 nucleotides line up with TRBD1. Germline CDR1 and CDR2: LGHNA and YNFKEQ. This CDR3 has 17 residues. Trimming cost V 4 bases and J 3 bases; bases outside gene matches: 7. Here the CDR3 reads CASSRPQGQGANEKLFF. CDR3 coding DNA: TGTGCCAGCAGCCGACCTCAGGGACAGGGGGCTAATGAAAAACTGTTTTTT.

The chain uses TRBV19 and TRBJ2-3, with 8 bases lining up with TRBD1. The V segment lost 5 bases and the J segment 2 bases; nucleotides outside the gene matches: 9. In germline, CDR1 is LNHDA, CDR2 SQIVND (reference sequence). This CDR3 has 16 amino acids. The CDR3 loop reads CASSPGDRRYTDTQYF. The DNA of the CDR3 is TGTGCCAGTAGTCCGGGGGACAGGAGATACACAGATACGCAGTATTTT.

J is TRBJ2-2 and V is TRBV4-3; TRBD1 matches 11 bases. The germline V gene has CDR1 LGHNA and CDR2 YSLEER. V trimming: 0 bases; J trimming: 8 bases; junction bases outside the gene matches: 11. The CDR3 consists of 18 residues. In DNA, the CDR3 is TGCGCCAGCAGCCAAGATCAGGGCGGACAGGGGGCAGATGGGGAGCTGTTTTTT. It specifies CASSQDQGGQGADGELFF.

The V and J genes are TRBV6-5 and TRBJ2-7; TRBD1 aligns across 7 bases. The CDR3 totals 15 residues. In germline, CDR1 is MNHEY, CDR2 SVGAGI. V lost 2 bases to trimming and J lost 2 bases; unmatched junction nucleotides: 6. CDR3 sequence (DNA): TGTGCCAGCAGTTACGAGACAGGGTCTACCTACGAGCAGTACTTC. It encodes CASSYETGSTYEQYF.

The gene calls are TRBV2 and TRBJ1-6; D might be TRBD1 (5 bases). The CDR3 length is 15 residues. Germline V gene sequence: CDR1 SNHLY, CDR2 FYNNEI. V lost 10 bases and J lost 2, with 15 bases in between. CDR3 bases: TGTGCCACGACCGGGGGGAGCACCTATAATTCACCCCTCCACTTT. Protein: CATTGGSTYNSPLHF.

The chain carries TRBV9 and TRBJ1-1; 8 bases fit TRBD1. The CDR3 runs to 15 residues. V lost 3 bases, J lost 4 bases, and 8 bases stayed unmatched. Per germline, CDR1 SGDLS and CDR2 YYNGEE. DNA of the CDR3: TGTGCCAGCAGCGGGGGCGTCACAGGGGGCACTGAAGCTTTCTTT. It codes for CASSGGVTGGTEAFF.

The V and J genes are TRBV4-2 and TRBJ2-7; tentative D call: TRBD1 (6 bases). The CDR3 contains 15 residues. CDR1 is LGHNA, CDR2 YNFKEQ, per germline. V was pared by 3 bases and J by 0 bases, with 12 bases between. Written as DNA, the CDR3 is TGTGCCAGCAGCCACCGGACAGCCAGCTCCTACGAGCAGTACTTC. Its protein is CASSHRTASSYEQYF.

The chain has TRBV24-1 and TRBJ2-3; TRBD2 matches 12 bases. CDR3 length: 16 amino acids. Losses at the gene ends were 4 bases for V and 5 bases for J; bases not matched to a gene: 6. Germline V CDR1 and CDR2: KGHDR, SFDVKD. This chain's CDR3 is CATSDLAGGPKDTQYF. CDR3 DNA: TGTGCCACCAGTGACCTAGCGGGGGGGCCTAAAGATACGCAGTATTTT.

A single count supports this clone. The genes are TRBV28 and TRBJ2-1; TRBD2 is a possible D gene (6 bases). V lost 5 bases and J lost 7, with 12 bases in between. CDR1 and CDR2 (germline): MDHEN, SYDVKM. The CDR3 is made up of 13 amino acids. The CDR3 DNA follows: TGTGCCAGCAGTCCCCCCGGGGGAAATGAGCAGTTCTTC. This sequence encodes CASSPPGGNEQFF.

The chain couples TRBV19 to TRBJ2-3; 10 bases match TRBD1. The CDR3 totals 16 residues. CDR1 is LNHDA and CDR2 is SQIVND in the germline V gene (reference sequence). V lost 3 bases, J lost 5 bases, and 8 bases stayed unmatched. In DNA form, the CDR3 reads TGTGCCAGTAGTATCCTGGGACAGGGGTTTCGAGATACGCAGTATTTT. Translation gives CASSILGQGFRDTQYF.

The rearrangement joins TRBV3-1 (or the pseudogene TRBV3-2) to TRBJ2-2; 10 positions match TRBD2. After removal of 1 base from V and 3 bases from J, the junction contained 8 bases not matched to a gene. This CDR3 region has 18 residues. Germline V gene sequence: CDR1 LGHDT, CDR2 YNNKEL (reference sequence). The CDR3 bases are TGTGCCAGCAGCCAAGGTGACGGGACTAGCGCGGACACCGGGGAGCTGTTTTTT. Amino acids: CASSQGDGTSADTGELFF.

This clone was seen a handful of times. The rearrangement links TRBV5-1 to TRBJ1-1; D gene unclear. Germline loops: CDR1 SGHRS, CDR2 YFSETQ. CDR3 length: 15 amino acids. V was pared by 4 bases and J by 4 bases, with 17 bases between. CDR3 nucleotides: TGCGCCAGCAGCGCACATAACCTGATCCCCACTGAAGCTTTCTTT. Its translation is CASSAHNLIPTEAFF.

The rearrangement joins TRBV28 to TRBJ2-5, with TRBD1 matching over 7 bases. The CDR3 has 13 amino acids. Germline CDR1 MDHEN, CDR2 SYDVKM. Trimming at V came to 10 bases and at J to 5 bases, leaving 10 bases not matched to a gene. The CDR3 DNA is TGTGCCACCGAGACAGGGCGGCTGGAGACCCAGTACTTC. It encodes CATETGRLETQYF.

This sequence joins TRBV21-1 and TRBJ1-6; the D call TRBD1 from the table was never checked on the DNA. TRBV21-1 is a pseudogene locus. The CDR3 is 8 residues long. CDR3 protein: CATDPLHF. The CDR3 DNA follows: TGTGCCACAGATCCCCTCCACTTT.

The rearrangement uses TRBV7-9 and TRBJ1-4, with 8 nucleotides matching TRBD1. Trimming at V came to 1 base and at J to 5 bases, leaving 3 bases not matched to a gene. Per the germline V gene, CDR1 is SEHNR and CDR2 is FQNEAQ (reference sequence). This CDR3 spans 15 amino acids. CDR3 nucleotide sequence: TGTGCCAGCAGCTTAGGGGACAGGCTAAATGAAAAACTGTTTTTT. Protein product: CASSLGDRLNEKLFF.

J is TRBJ1-4 and V is TRBV7-6; 7 positions agree with TRBD1. The ends lost 1 base at V and 2 bases at J; junction bases unmatched: 4. From germline, CDR1 is SGHVS and CDR2 FNYEAQ. The CDR3 length is 16 residues. DNA of the CDR3: TGTGCCAGCAGCTTAGGTTGGGGACAGACTAATGAAAAACTGTTTTTT. Translation gives CASSLGWGQTNEKLFF.

V usage is TRBV4-3 and J usage is TRBJ1-1; D might be TRBD1 (5 bases). This CDR3 is built from 14 residues. Germline V gene data show CDR1 as LGHNA and CDR2 as YSLEER. Trimming removed 0 bases at V and 1 base at J, with 6 bases between. The CDR3 loop reads CASSQETANTEAFF. In DNA form, the CDR3 reads TGCGCCAGCAGCCAAGAGACAGCGAACACTGAAGCTTTCTTT.

V is TRBV20-1 and J is TRBJ2-2; TRBD1 matches 11 bases. V gave up 3 bases and J gave up 6 bases; unmatched junction bases: 6. The CDR3 totals 15 residues. CDR1 is DFQATT, CDR2 SNEGSKA, per germline (reference sequence). The CDR3 loop reads CSASRGQGVPGELFF. The CDR3 nucleotides are TGCAGTGCTAGTCGGGGACAGGGGGTCCCCGGGGAGCTGTTTTTT.

The rearrangement links TRBV23-1 to TRBJ1-6; a possible D gene is TRBD1 (5 bases). TRBV23-1 is treated as an ORF (open reading frame) with a function not yet certain. The CDR3 is 19 amino acids. Trimming took off 0 bases at V and 7 bases at J, with 22 bases between the two ends. The CDR3 DNA sequence: TGCGCCAGCAGTCAATCCGGCCCAGGGTGTAATTTATCAAATTCACCCCTCCACTTT. This codes for CASSQSGPGCNLSNSPLHF.

This clone was recorded a few times. The gene calls are TRBV2 and TRBJ1-3; a possible D gene is TRBD1 (5 bases). CDR1 and CDR2 (germline): SNHLY, FYNNEI. This CDR3 comprises 13 residues. V was trimmed by 6 bases and J by 2 bases, leaving 8 bases between them. The CDR3 reads CASREGPGNTIYF. DNA for the CDR3: TGTGCCAGCAGGGAGGGGCCTGGAAACACCATATATTTT.

V is TRBV7-9 and J is TRBJ1-1, with D possibly being TRBD1 (5 bases). Trimming cost V 6 bases and J 0 bases, with 8 bases left between them. The V gene's germline CDR1 is SEHNR and CDR2 FQNEAQ (reference sequence). The CDR3 length is 13 residues. The CDR3 region has the DNA TGTGCCAGCAGGCAGGGAATGAACACTGAAGCTTTCTTT. The encoded protein is CASRQGMNTEAFF.

This clone was observed once. The J gene is TRBJ1-3, the V gene TRBV15; D is unresolved. CDR1 is LNHNV, CDR2 YYDKDF, per germline (reference sequence). This CDR3 region has 15 residues. The V end lost 0 bases, the J end lost 4 bases, and 10 bases lay between the germline ends. The CDR3 DNA reads TGTGCCACCAGCAGAGATCAGGCAGCCGGAAACACCATATATTTT. Translated: CATSRDQAAGNTIYF.

V and J are TRBV5-4 and TRBJ2-1, with 10 bases fitting TRBD2. The trim removed 0 bases at V and 8 bases at J, leaving 5 bases unmatched. The CDR3 loop spans 15 amino acids. Germline-derived CDR1 and CDR2 are SGHNT and YYREEE (reference sequence). CDR3 residues: CASSLASGGVDEQFF. The CDR3 coding sequence is TGTGCCAGCAGCTTGGCAAGCGGGGGGGTCGATGAGCAGTTCTTC.

The chain couples TRBV2 to TRBJ2-7, with 10 bases aligning to TRBD1. CDR3 size: 15 residues. The germline gives CDR1 SNHLY, CDR2 FYNNEI. Trimming removed 7 bases from V and 3 bases from J; junction bases left unmatched: 9. CDR3 sequence reads: CASTTGQGYFYEQYF. The DNA for the CDR3 is TGTGCCAGCACTACGGGACAGGGGTATTTCTACGAGCAGTACTTC.

The chain recombines TRBV4-2 with TRBJ1-3, with a weak D call TRBD1 (5 bases). Between the trimmed V and J ends, which lost 0 bases and 6 bases, there was a span of 15 bases. The CDR3 has 16 amino acids. In germline, CDR1 is LGHNA, CDR2 YNFKEQ. CDR3 residues: CASSQEDGAVTNTIYF. The CDR3 nucleotides read TGTGCCAGCAGCCAAGAAGATGGGGCGGTCACAAACACCATATATTTT.